These 19 T cell receptor beta chains share one sample of origin, sequenced in a study of control samples from healthy donors and cancer patients. Assay used: immunoSEQ multiplex PCR; TCRdb lists only in-frame clones, some missing. In the table there are about 180,000 clones, approximately 94% of which are singletons. Sequences were obtained from blood. The receptors were sampled from a man aged 30 to 39 in good health.

The V call is TRBV5-1, the J call TRBJ2-2; D gene unclear. The V end lost 4 bases, the J end lost 1 base, and 11 bases lay between the germline ends. Germline V gene data show CDR1 as SGHRS and CDR2 as YFSETQ. This CDR3 has 15 amino acids. The DNA of the CDR3 is TGCGCCAGCAGCCACGATGGCCTGAACACCGGGGAGCTGTTTTTT. This translates into CASSHDGLNTGELFF.

This rearrangement joins TRBV27 to TRBJ1-5; D not resolved. V lost 3 bases and J 2 bases, leaving 5 bases between the germline ends. From germline, CDR1 is MNHEY and CDR2 SMNVEV (reference sequence). The CDR3 is 13 residues long. CDR3 DNA: TGTGCCAGCAGTTTCTCGGGCAATCAGCCCCAGCATTTT. Translation: CASSFSGNQPQHF.

This rearrangement joins TRBV5-3 to TRBJ2-1; no clear D gene. TRBV5-3 is classed as an ORF, of uncertain function. This CDR3 region has 15 residues. V dropped 4 bases and J dropped 3 bases, with 14 bases sitting between them. DNA of the CDR3: TGTGCCAGAAGCAGTGTACCCCAAATCTACAATGAGCAGTTCTTC. It codes for CARSSVPQIYNEQFF.

Note on this clone: One end of the junction varies from germline; a read error may be responsible. The V gene is TRBV5-4, the J gene TRBJ1-2; D remains unclear. Germline V CDR1 and CDR2: SGHNT, YYREEE (reference sequence). CDR3 length equals 16 residues. The CDR3 coding sequence is TGTGCCAGCAGCTTGGAAGGGAGTCAGACTTCTATGATCAGGATCTTC. This encodes CASSLEGSQTSMIRIF.

V is TRBV5-1 and J is TRBJ2-5; D is unclear. There are 14 residues in the CDR3. V shed 4 bases and J shed 0 bases, with 10 bases lying between them. Germline loops: CDR1 SGHRS, CDR2 YFSETQ. CDR3 nucleotides: TGCGCCAGCAGCCCAGGACCCGACCAAGAGACCCAGTACTTC. It specifies CASSPGPDQETQYF.

This chain connects TRBV28 to TRBJ1-1, with no clear D. Germline assignment: CDR1 MDHEN and CDR2 SYDVKM. This CDR3 is built from 12 residues. Trimming took off 6 bases at V and 5 bases at J, with 10 bases between the two ends. CDR3 sequence reads: CASSSIFTEAFF. The CDR3 DNA reads TGTGCCAGCAGCTCCATTTTTACTGAAGCTTTCTTT.

The genes are TRBV9 and TRBJ2-7, with 7 bases matching TRBD2. This CDR3 is built from 15 residues. Germline CDR1 and CDR2: SGDLS and YYNGEE. The V gene end was trimmed by 1 base and the J gene end by 2 bases; junction bases not matched to a gene: 6. The CDR3 coding sequence is TGTGCCAGCAGCGTATCGCCTAGCGGACCCTACGAGCAGTACTTC. It translates to CASSVSPSGPYEQYF.

The J gene is TRBJ1-5, the V gene TRBV7-9; 8 nucleotides align to TRBD1. J was trimmed by 7 bases and V by 5 bases; bases with no gene match: 10. The CDR3 contains 15 residues. Per the germline V gene, CDR1 is SEHNR and CDR2 is FQNEAQ (reference sequence). In nucleotides, the CDR3 is TGTGCCAGCAGCCCCACAGGGGGGGGTTTACAGCCCCAGCATTTT. Translation gives CASSPTGGGLQPQHF.

The chain is built from TRBV3-1 (or the pseudogene TRBV3-2) and TRBJ1-1; the D gene is possibly TRBD1 (6 bases). Germline lookup yields CDR1 LGHDT and CDR2 YNNKEL (reference sequence). The CDR3 has 14 amino acids. Trimming cost V 2 bases and J 6 bases, with 13 bases left between them. Here the CDR3 reads CASSQTGGVAEAFF. The CDR3 DNA sequence: TGTGCCAGCAGCCAAACGGGGGGCGTTGCTGAAGCTTTCTTT.

The chain joins TRBV6-6 to TRBJ1-2; perhaps TRBD1 as D (6 bases). The CDR3 totals 15 residues. From germline, CDR1 is MNHNY and CDR2 SVGAGI (reference sequence). The V and J ends lost 5 bases and 7 bases respectively, with 20 bases between them. The DNA for the CDR3 is TGTGCCAGCAGTGCCGCTCCGGGGGGCGCCTTTGGCTACACCTTC. The encoded protein is CASSAAPGGAFGYTF.

The rearrangement uses TRBV5-6 and TRBJ2-3; TRBD1 aligns across 7 bases. Trimming took 3 bases from V and 3 from J; bases not matched to a gene: 4. This CDR3 spans 14 amino acids. Looked up from germline, CDR1 is SGHDT and CDR2 is YYEEEE. CDR3 in DNA: TGTGCCAGCAGCTCGGGACAGAGGACAGATACGCAGTATTTT. This codes for CASSSGQRTDTQYF.

This clone was recorded only once. The genes are TRBV27 and TRBJ2-2; 7 nucleotides line up with TRBD2. The J segment lost 11 bases and the V segment lost 6 bases, leaving 9 bases of the junction unmatched. Looked up from germline, CDR1 is MNHEY and CDR2 is SMNVEV (reference sequence). CDR3 size: 13 residues. The CDR3 is CASSLIPGGELFF. DNA of the CDR3: TGTGCCAGCAGCCTAATTCCGGGGGGTGAGCTGTTTTTT.

The V call is TRBV7-6, the J call TRBJ2-3; TRBD1 agrees at 12 bases. CDR3 length: 14 residues. CDR1 is SGHVS and CDR2 is FNYEAQ in the germline V gene. V gave up 5 bases and J gave up 7 bases; unmatched junction bases: 4. CDR3 coding DNA: TGTGCCAGCAGCGTGGGACAGGGGGCAAATACGCAGTATTTT. This codes for CASSVGQGANTQYF.

The chain is built from TRBV7-9 and TRBJ1-1, with 9 bases lining up with TRBD1. The CDR3 is made up of 15 amino acids. The germline gives CDR1 SEHNR, CDR2 FQNEAQ (reference sequence). J lost 4 bases, V lost 5 bases, and 8 bases had no gene match. This chain's CDR3 is CASSPYRGLGTEAFF. The CDR3 nucleotides are TGTGCCAGCAGCCCCTACAGGGGGCTCGGCACTGAAGCTTTCTTT.

The J gene is TRBJ2-7, the V gene TRBV12-5; 8 nucleotides agree with TRBD1. Per germline, CDR1 LGHNT and CDR2 FRNRAP. V shed 6 bases and J 1 base; nucleotides not matched to a gene: 5. This CDR3 contains 14 residues. The CDR3 region has the DNA TGTGCTAGTGGCCCCAGGGGGCCTTCCTACGAGCAGTACTTC. Its translation: CASGPRGPSYEQYF.

This clone occurred once. The chain joins TRBV27 to TRBJ1-6, with D possibly matching TRBD1 (5 bases). Deletions cut 7 bases from V and 7 bases from J, with 11 bases between. CDR3 length: 13 residues. Germline CDR1 and CDR2: MNHEY and SMNVEV (reference sequence). CDR3 DNA: TGTGCCAGCAAGGGGCAGGCAAATTCACCCCTCCACTTT. Its translation is CASKGQANSPLHF.

This clone was seen just once. The rearrangement uses TRBV10-3 and TRBJ2-1; D remains ambiguous. This CDR3 contains 12 residues. The V gene lost 4 bases and the J gene lost 8 bases, with 9 bases spanning the gap. Germline CDR1 ENHRY, CDR2 SYGVKD. In DNA form, the CDR3 reads TGTGCCATCAGTGGTCTCAGCGATGAGCAGTTCTTC. It yields the protein CAISGLSDEQFF.

V is TRBV19 and J is TRBJ1-2, with 8 nucleotides matching TRBD1. Trimming removed 6 bases from V and 5 bases from J; junction bases left unmatched: 14. The CDR3 length is 16 residues. Germline V lookup: CDR1 LNHDA, CDR2 SQIVND (reference sequence). The CDR3 sequence is CASSPKARTGLYGYTF. The CDR3 DNA reads as TGTGCCAGTAGCCCCAAGGCTCGGACAGGGTTATATGGCTACACCTTC.

The CDR3 bases are TGCGCCAGCAGCCAAGATAGAGAACAGGCGGGTTCACCCCTCCACTTT. Translated, it gives CASSQDREQAGSPLHF. The chain combines TRBV4-3 with TRBJ1-6; D is possibly TRBD1 (5 bases). This CDR3 is 16 amino acids long. Trimming removed 0 bases at V and 9 bases at J, with 15 bases between. Germline V gene data show CDR1 as LGHNA and CDR2 as YSLEER.